This T cell receptor (beta chain) was profiled in a study of T cell clusters in autoimmune cytopenias. The overall study: The median distinct TRB clonotype count was roughly 2,400 per sample, from a median around 50,000 reads.

Each sample's input was roughly 230 ng genomic DNA, some 40,000 genome equivalents. The CDR3 runs 18 residues. Germline-derived CDR1 and CDR2 are MNHEY and SVGEGT. This clonotype shows up as medium-sized by frequency. The antigen is undetermined. TRB rearrangements were amplified by touch-down multiplex PCR with mixed TRB-A/B primers. After re-calling the multiplex PCR reads, TCRdb lists one entry per CDR3 protein, DNA absent. The specimen's table records 2,300 or so distinct CDR3 sequences. Study-wide findings and caveats: No experiment has yet validated the function of the T cell clusters defined in silico. The cluster-lack signature was not seen for secondary cytopenia versus chronic lymphocytic leukemia.

This receptor was obtained from a human donor with an autoimmune cytopenia or autoimmune hepatitis (not recorded which). The chain carries TRBV6-2 or TRBV6-3 and TRBJ2-1; without DNA, the TCRdb call of TRBD2 cannot be checked. The material sequenced was peripheral blood. CDR3: CASSYGSRAGGRLNEQFF.